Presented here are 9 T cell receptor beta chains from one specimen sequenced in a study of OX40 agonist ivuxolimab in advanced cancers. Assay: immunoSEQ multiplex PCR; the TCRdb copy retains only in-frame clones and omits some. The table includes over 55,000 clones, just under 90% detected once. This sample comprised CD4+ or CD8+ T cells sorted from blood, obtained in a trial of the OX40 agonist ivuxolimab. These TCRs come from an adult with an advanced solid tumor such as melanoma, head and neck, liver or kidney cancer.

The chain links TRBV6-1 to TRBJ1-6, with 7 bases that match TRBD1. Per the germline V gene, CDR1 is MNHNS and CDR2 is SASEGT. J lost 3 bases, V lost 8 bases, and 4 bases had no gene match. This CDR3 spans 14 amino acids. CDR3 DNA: TGTGCCAGCGAGAGACAGGGCTATAATTCACCCCTCCACTTT. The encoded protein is CASERQGYNSPLHF.

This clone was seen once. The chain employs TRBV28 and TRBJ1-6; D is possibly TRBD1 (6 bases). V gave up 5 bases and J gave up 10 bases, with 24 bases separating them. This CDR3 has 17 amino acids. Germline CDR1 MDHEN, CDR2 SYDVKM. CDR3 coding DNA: TGTGCCAGCAGTCCGAGTTCCTTGGGCAGGGGAAGGTCACCCCTCCACTTT. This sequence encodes CASSPSSLGRGRSPLHF.

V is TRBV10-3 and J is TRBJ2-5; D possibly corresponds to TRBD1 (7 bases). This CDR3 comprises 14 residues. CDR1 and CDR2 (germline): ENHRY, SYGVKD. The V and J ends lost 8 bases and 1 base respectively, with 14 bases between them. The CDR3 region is CAISLRGAQETQYF. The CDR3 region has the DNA TGTGCCATCTCCCTCAGGGGGGCCCAAGAGACCCAGTACTTC.

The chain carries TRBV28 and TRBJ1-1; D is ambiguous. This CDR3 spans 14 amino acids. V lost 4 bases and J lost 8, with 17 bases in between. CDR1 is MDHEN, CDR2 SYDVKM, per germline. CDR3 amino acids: CASSSVGPPPEAFF. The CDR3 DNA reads TGTGCCAGCAGTTCCGTGGGCCCTCCCCCCGAAGCTTTCTTT.

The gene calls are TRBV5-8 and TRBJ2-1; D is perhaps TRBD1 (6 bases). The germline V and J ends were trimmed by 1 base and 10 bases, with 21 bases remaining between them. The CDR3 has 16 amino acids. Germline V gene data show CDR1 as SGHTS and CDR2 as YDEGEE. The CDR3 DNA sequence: TGTGCCAGCAGCTTGTTTCGACAGGTGCCAAAGATCGAGCAGTTCTTC. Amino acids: CASSLFRQVPKIEQFF.

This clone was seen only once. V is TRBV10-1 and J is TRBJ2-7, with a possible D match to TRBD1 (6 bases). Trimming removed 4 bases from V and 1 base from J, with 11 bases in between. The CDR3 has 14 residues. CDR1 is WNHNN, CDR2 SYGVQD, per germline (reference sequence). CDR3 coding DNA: TGCGCCAGCAGTGCCCAGGGGAGATCCTACGAGCAGTACTTC. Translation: CASSAQGRSYEQYF.

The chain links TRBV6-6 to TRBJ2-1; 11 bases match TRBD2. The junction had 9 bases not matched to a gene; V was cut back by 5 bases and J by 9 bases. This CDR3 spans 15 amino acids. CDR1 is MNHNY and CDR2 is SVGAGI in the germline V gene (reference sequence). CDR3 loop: CASSTPGLAEFEQFF. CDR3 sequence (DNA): TGTGCCAGCAGTACTCCGGGACTAGCGGAATTTGAGCAGTTCTTC.

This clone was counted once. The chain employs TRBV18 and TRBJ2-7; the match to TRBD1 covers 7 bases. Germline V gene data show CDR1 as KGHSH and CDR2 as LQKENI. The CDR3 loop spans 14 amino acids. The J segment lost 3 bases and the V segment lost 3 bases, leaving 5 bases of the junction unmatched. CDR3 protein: CASSPGTVDYEQYF. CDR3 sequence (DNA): TGTGCCAGCTCACCTGGGACAGTCGACTACGAGCAGTACTTC.

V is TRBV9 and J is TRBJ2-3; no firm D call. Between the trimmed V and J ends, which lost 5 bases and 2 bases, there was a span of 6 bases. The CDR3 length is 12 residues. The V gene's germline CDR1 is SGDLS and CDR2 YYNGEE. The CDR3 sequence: CASSLNTDTQYF. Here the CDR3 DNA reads TGTGCCAGCAGTCTGAACACAGATACGCAGTATTTT.